This entry lists 26 T cell receptor beta chains sequenced from one sample in a study of cytomegalovirus exposure and HLA in healthy donors. PCR used 60 Vbeta primers and 13 Jbeta primers. This table comes from immunoSEQ multiplex PCR, and its TCRdb copy is limited to in-frame clones, with some not included. The data contain roughly 98,000 clones, around 77% of them singletons. Sequenced: PBMCs. These receptors were taken from a female donor in good health and CMV-seronegative.

The chain uses TRBV28 and TRBJ1-1; D is perhaps TRBD1 (5 bases). This CDR3 comprises 12 residues. With 2 bases removed from V and 7 bases from J, the gap between germline ends came to 8 bases. Germline CDR1 MDHEN, CDR2 SYDVKM. The CDR3 loop is CASSLVGLEAFF. In nucleotides, the CDR3 is TGTGCCAGCAGTTTAGTGGGGCTTGAAGCTTTCTTT.

The chain links TRBV7-8 to TRBJ1-1; D perhaps matches TRBD1 (6 bases). This CDR3 is 16 amino acids long. Germline V gene sequence: CDR1 SGHVS, CDR2 FQNEAQ. Trimming pared 1 base from V and 3 bases from J, leaving 15 bases between. This CDR3 reads CASSLGGGAIYTEAFF. The CDR3, as DNA: TGTGCCAGCAGCTTAGGTGGGGGGGCGATCTACACTGAAGCTTTCTTT.

CDR3 DNA: TGCGCCGTCCCGCCGGGCGGGAGCTCCTACGAGCAGTACTTC. It encodes CAVPPGGSSYEQYF. The V gene is TRBV10-1, the J gene TRBJ2-7; TRBD2 agrees at 7 bases. Losses at the gene ends were 11 bases for V and 0 bases for J; bases not matched to a gene: 10. This CDR3 spans 14 amino acids. The germline V gene encodes CDR1 WNHNN and CDR2 SYGVQD (reference sequence).

The genes are TRBV7-9 and TRBJ1-6; D may be TRBD1 (5 bases). This CDR3 spans 15 amino acids. V was clipped by 1 base and J by 7 bases, with 11 bases between them. Germline assignment: CDR1 SEHNR and CDR2 FQNEAQ (reference sequence). The CDR3 loop reads CASSLEQVGNSPLHF. The CDR3 bases are TGTGCCAGCAGCTTAGAACAGGTGGGGAATTCACCCCTCCACTTT.

This clone was observed once. The chain recombines TRBV18 with TRBJ1-1; TRBD1 might be the D (5 bases). The V gene's germline CDR1 is KGHSH and CDR2 LQKENI. The length of the CDR3 is 17 residues. V lost 3 bases and J 5 bases, leaving 22 bases between the germline ends. The CDR3 loop reads CASSPGGSALLGTEAFF. The CDR3 coding sequence is TGTGCCAGCTCACCCGGGGGAAGCGCGTTATTGGGGACTGAAGCTTTCTTT. The variable domain in full, with the rest retrieved from reference TRBV18 and TRBJ1-1, is NAGVMQNPRHLVRRRGQEARLRCSPMKGHSHVYWYRQLPEEGLKFMVYLQKENIIDESGMPKERFSAEFPKEGPSILRIQQVVRGDSAAYFCASSPGGSALLGTEAFFGQGTRLTVV.

The genes are TRBV5-6 and TRBJ1-2; possible D gene TRBD1, 6 bases. The length of the CDR3 is 16 residues. Germline V gene data show CDR1 as SGHDT and CDR2 as YYEEEE. V was pared by 2 bases and J by 0 bases, with 14 bases between. CDR3 coding DNA: TGTGCCAGCAGCTTCGAGGGGGTTTGGGCTAACTATGGCTACACCTTC. This translates into CASSFEGVWANYGYTF.

V is TRBV5-5 and J is TRBJ2-3; 7 nucleotides match TRBD1. The V gene's germline CDR1 is SGHKS and CDR2 YYEKEE (reference sequence). The length of the CDR3 is 12 residues. Trimming took 4 bases from V and 7 from J; bases not matched to a gene: 3. The CDR3 bases are TGTGCCAGCAGCCGACAGGGTAATACGCAGTATTTT. It yields the protein CASSRQGNTQYF.

CDR3 DNA sequence: TGTGCCAGCAGCCCTGCCGGGACTAGTATGAATGAGCAGTTCTTC. Its translation is CASSPAGTSMNEQFF. This chain links TRBV2 with TRBJ2-1; 8 bases fit TRBD2. After removal of 6 bases from V and 7 bases from J, the junction contained 11 bases not matched to a gene. This CDR3 comprises 15 residues. Germline CDR1 and CDR2: SNHLY and FYNNEI. The full variable domain, rest sourced from reference TRBV2 and TRBJ2-1, is EPEVTQTPSHQVTQMGQEVILRCVPISNHLYFYWYRQILGQKVEFLVSFYNNEISEKSEIFDDQFSVERPDGSNFTLKIRSTKLEDSAMYFCASSPAGTSMNEQFFGPGTRLTVL.

The sample holds one count of this clone. The chain couples TRBV19 to TRBJ1-2; 8 bases are shared with TRBD1. The V gene end was trimmed by 5 bases and the J gene end by 8 bases; junction bases not matched to a gene: 13. The CDR3 runs 15 residues. Germline-derived CDR1 and CDR2 are LNHDA and SQIVND (reference sequence). The CDR3 loop is CASSGTKTGVGGYTF. CDR3 DNA sequence: TGTGCCAGTAGTGGGACAAAGACAGGGGTAGGCGGCTACACCTTC.

V gene TRBV5-4 combines with J gene TRBJ1-4, with D unresolved. CDR3 size: 13 residues. V was clipped by 1 base and J by 11 bases, with 12 bases between them. Germline V gives CDR1 SGHNT, CDR2 YYREEE (reference sequence). The CDR3 protein is CASSLPTADKLFF. The CDR3 coding sequence is TGTGCCAGCAGCTTGCCAACAGCCGATAAACTGTTTTTT.

V and J are TRBV6-1 and TRBJ2-2, with a possible D match to TRBD1 (6 bases). Trimming removed 7 bases at V and 7 bases at J, with 13 bases between. The CDR3 covers 13 residues. Per germline, CDR1 MNHNS and CDR2 SASEGT. CDR3 region: CASTDSGLGELFF. The CDR3 nucleotides read TGTGCCAGCACGGACAGTGGCCTCGGGGAGCTGTTTTTT.

The V gene is TRBV6-5, the J gene TRBJ1-3; D is unresolved. The CDR3 spans 16 residues. Deletions cut 0 bases from V and 0 bases from J, with 9 bases between. Germline values: CDR1 MNHEY, CDR2 SVGAGI. CDR3 DNA sequence: TGTGCCAGCAGTTACTCGAGGAAGTTCTCTGGAAACACCATATATTTT. Translated, it gives CASSYSRKFSGNTIYF.

V usage is TRBV10-2 and J usage is TRBJ1-1, with D uncertain. The V gene lost 6 bases and the J gene lost 2 bases, with 7 bases spanning the gap. The CDR3 spans 12 residues. Germline lookup yields CDR1 WSHSY and CDR2 SAAADI. The CDR3 DNA reads TGCGCCAGCAGGCAGGTCAACACTGAAGCTTTCTTT. Translating it yields CASRQVNTEAFF.

The rearrangement links TRBV11-3 to TRBJ1-6, with D unclear. The CDR3 contains 13 residues. V gave up 0 bases and J gave up 9 bases, with 6 bases separating them. CDR1 is SGHNT, CDR2 YENEEA, per germline. CDR3 bases: TGTGCCAGCAGCTTAGACCCCCGTTCACCCCTCCACTTT. This encodes CASSLDPRSPLHF.

The V gene is TRBV11-2, the J gene TRBJ2-7; a weak D match, TRBD1 (5 bases). V gave up 1 base and J gave up 3 bases, with 10 bases separating them. The CDR3 runs to 14 residues. CDR1 is SGHAT, CDR2 FQNNGV, per germline. The CDR3 spells CASSLGQGLYEQYF. CDR3 nucleotide sequence: TGTGCCAGCAGCTTAGGCCAGGGTCTCTACGAGCAGTACTTC. Based on the CDR3 plus reference TRBV11-2 and TRBJ2-7, the full variable domain is EAGVAQSPRYKIIEKRQSVAFWCNPISGHATLYWYQQILGQGPKLLIQFQNNGVVDDSQLPKDRFSAERLKGVDSTLKIQPAKLEDSAVYLCASSLGQGLYEQYFGPGTRLTVT.

This clone was seen only a few times. This chain uses TRBV4-2 with TRBJ2-5, with TRBD1 identical over 7 bases. CDR1 and CDR2 (germline): LGHNA, YNFKEQ. The junction had 3 bases not matched to a gene; V was cut back by 3 bases and J by 2 bases. CDR3 length equals 14 residues. CDR3 loop: CASSHRTGQETQYF. The CDR3 nucleotides read TGTGCCAGCAGCCACCGGACAGGTCAAGAGACCCAGTACTTC.

The V gene is TRBV19, the J gene TRBJ2-5; 11 nucleotides align to TRBD2. The V segment lost 4 bases and the J segment 3 bases; nucleotides outside the gene matches: 4. From germline, CDR1 is LNHDA and CDR2 SQIVND (reference sequence). CDR3 length: 15 residues. The CDR3 region has the DNA TGTGCCAGTAGTAACACGGGACTAGCGGAAGAGACCCAGTACTTC. Translation gives CASSNTGLAEETQYF.

This clone was seen a few times. The chain combines TRBV7-3 with TRBJ2-1; TRBD2 agrees at 11 bases. V gave up 4 bases and J gave up 4 bases; unmatched junction bases: 6. The V gene's germline CDR1 is SGHTA and CDR2 FQGTGA. This CDR3 has 16 amino acids. CDR3 nucleotides: TGTGCCAGCAGCTCCATAACTAGCGGGAGTTACAATGAGCAGTTCTTC. It is translated as CASSSITSGSYNEQFF.

As to this clone: Other DNA sequences from this sample encode an identical CDR3 as well. This chain links TRBV9 with TRBJ1-3; D ambiguous. Trimming took 0 bases from V and 0 from J, leaving 7 bases between them. CDR1 is SGDLS, CDR2 YYNGEE, per germline. This CDR3 is 15 amino acids long. The DNA of the CDR3 is TGTGCCAGCAGCGTAGGACGGGGCTCTGGAAACACCATATATTTT. Protein sequence: CASSVGRGSGNTIYF. Full variable domain (rest looked up from reference TRBV9 and TRBJ1-3): DSGVTQTPKHLITATGQRVTLRCSPRSGDLSVYWYQQSLDQGLQFLIQYYNGEERAKGNILERFSAQQFPDLHSELNLSSLELGDSALYFCASSVGRGSGNTIYFGEGSWLTVV.

The J gene is TRBJ2-2, the V gene TRBV12-5; 13 bases match TRBD2. Germline lookup yields CDR1 LGHNT and CDR2 FRNRAP. The CDR3 is 18 residues long. V lost 3 bases and J lost 5; bases outside the gene matches: 9. The CDR3 loop reads CASGLLPGLAGDTGELFF. The CDR3 DNA reads TGTGCTAGTGGTTTACTCCCCGGACTAGCGGGAGATACCGGGGAGCTGTTTTTT. Full variable domain (remainder filled in from reference TRBV12-5 and TRBJ2-2): DARVTQTPRHKVTEMGQEVTMRCQPILGHNTVFWYRQTMMQGLELLAYFRNRAPLDDSGMPKDRFSAEMPDATLATLKIQPSEPRDSAVYFCASGLLPGLAGDTGELFFGEGSRLTVL.

The rearrangement links TRBV19 to TRBJ2-3; TRBD2 agrees at 10 bases. Looked up from germline, CDR1 is LNHDA and CDR2 is SQIVND (reference sequence). The CDR3 totals 16 residues. Trimming took 0 bases from V and 2 from J; bases not matched to a gene: 2. The CDR3: CASSIDTSGNTDTQYF. The DNA for the CDR3 is TGTGCCAGTAGTATAGATACTAGCGGGAACACAGATACGCAGTATTTT.

The gene calls are TRBV30 and TRBJ2-6; no clear D gene. The CDR3 has 14 amino acids. The germline CDR1 and CDR2 sequences are GTSNPN and SVGIG (reference sequence). The ends were cut back, 3 bases at V and 0 bases at J, with 6 bases in the middle. The CDR3: CAWSISSGANVLTF. The CDR3 region has the DNA TGTGCCTGGAGCATTTCCTCTGGGGCCAACGTCCTGACTTTC.

The rearrangement uses TRBV5-1 and TRBJ2-5; D gene unclear. CDR3 length: 16 amino acids. V was clipped by 0 bases and J by 5 bases, with 17 bases between them. Germline CDR1 is SGHRS and CDR2 is YFSETQ. The CDR3 is CASSLAEINSLETQYF. Here the CDR3 DNA reads TGCGCCAGCAGCTTGGCCGAGATTAACAGCCTGGAGACCCAGTACTTC.

The chain is built from TRBV5-6 and TRBJ1-4; TRBD1 aligns across 8 bases. After removal of 0 bases from V and 10 bases from J, the junction contained 5 bases not matched to a gene. CDR3 size: 14 residues. CDR1 and CDR2 (germline): SGHDT, YYEEEE. This CDR3 is CASSLGQGRAKLFF. Written as DNA, the CDR3 is TGTGCCAGCAGCTTGGGACAGGGGCGCGCAAAACTGTTTTTT.

A few counts support this clone. V and J are TRBV11-1 and TRBJ1-2, with 8 bases lining up with TRBD1. The germline V gene has CDR1 SGHAT and CDR2 FQDESV (reference sequence). This CDR3 spans 14 amino acids. Losses at the gene ends were 5 bases for V and 5 bases for J; bases not matched to a gene: 7. This CDR3 reads CASSRDRGSYGYTF. DNA of the CDR3: TGTGCCAGCAGCCGCGACAGGGGTTCATATGGCTACACCTTC.

The genes are TRBV18 and TRBJ1-2, with 10 bases that match TRBD1. The junction had 14 bases not matched to a gene; V was cut back by 3 bases and J by 4 bases. CDR1 KGHSH and CDR2 LQKENI come from the germline V gene. There are 18 residues in the CDR3. For the CDR3, the DNA is TGTGCCAGCTCACCCGGGGGGACAGGGGTCCGGATCGGCTATGGCTACACCTTC. Its protein product is CASSPGGTGVRIGYGYTF.